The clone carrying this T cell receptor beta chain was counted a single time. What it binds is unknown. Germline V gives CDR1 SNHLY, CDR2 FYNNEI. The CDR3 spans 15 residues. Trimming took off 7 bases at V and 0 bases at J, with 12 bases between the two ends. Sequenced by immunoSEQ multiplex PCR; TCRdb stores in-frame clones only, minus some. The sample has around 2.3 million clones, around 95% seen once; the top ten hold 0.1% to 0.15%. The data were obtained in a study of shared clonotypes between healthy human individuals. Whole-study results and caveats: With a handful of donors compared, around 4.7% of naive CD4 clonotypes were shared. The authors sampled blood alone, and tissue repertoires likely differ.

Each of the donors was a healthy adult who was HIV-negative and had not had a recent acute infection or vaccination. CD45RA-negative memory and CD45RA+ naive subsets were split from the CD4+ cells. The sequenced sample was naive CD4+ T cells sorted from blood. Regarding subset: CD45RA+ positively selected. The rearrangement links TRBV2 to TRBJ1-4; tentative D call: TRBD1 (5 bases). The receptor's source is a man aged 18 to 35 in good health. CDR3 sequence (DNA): TGTGCCAGCATTCGGGACCGCGCAACTAATGAAAAACTGTTTTTT. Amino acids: CASIRDRATNEKLFF.